The 29 T cell receptor beta chains given below trace back to one sample, sequenced in a study of T cells in women clearing cervical HPV infection. Method: immunoSEQ multiplex PCR; TCRdb's copy keeps in-frame clones and lacks some. The sample features about 20,000 clones, with 3% to 4% in its top ten. The sample consisted of blood buffy coat. The receptors shown here come from a woman aged 18 to 75 with a cervical HPV16 infection that either progressed to CIN3+ or cleared (not recorded which).

A remark on this clone: The missing CDR3 end, 3 residues past where the read stops, is filled in from the germline J gene. The rearrangement joins TRBV29-1 to TRBJ1-1; D uncertain. Trimming stripped 7 bases from V and 1 base from J, with 7 bases between. This CDR3 region has 11 residues. Per germline, CDR1 SQVTM and CDR2 ANQGSEA. The sequenced CDR3 bases are TGCAGCGCTAACCCGAACACTGAA. Its translation is CSANPNTE. The whole CDR3 region reads CSANPNTEAFF.

Turning to this clone: The observed sequence ends 3 residues before the CDR3 terminus, with the missing tail filled in from the germline J gene. The rearrangement uses TRBV11-2 and TRBJ2-2, with a tentative D call TRBD2 (5 bases). The CDR3 spans 14 residues. Trimming stripped 6 bases from V and 2 bases from J, with 10 bases between. The germline V gene encodes CDR1 SGHAT and CDR2 FQNNGV. This CDR3 is CASRDFFNTGELFF. CDR3 DNA, as far as it was read: TGTGCCAGCAGGGACTTTTTTAACACCGGGGAG. The complete variable domain, with remaining parts taken from reference TRBV11-2 and TRBJ2-2, reads EAGVAQSPRYKIIEKRQSVAFWCNPISGHATLYWYQQILGQGPKLLIQFQNNGVVDDSQLPKDRFSAERLKGVDSTLKIQPAKLEDSAVYLCASRDFFNTGELFFGEGSRLTVL.

Partial CDR3 DNA: TGTGCCAGCAGTTTAGGAGTCAGGGGGCGCGAG. Translated: CASSLGVRGRE. The entire CDR3 protein is CASSLGVRGREQYF. The chain employs TRBV12-3 or TRBV12-4 and TRBJ2-7; 8 bases agree with TRBD1. The read stops 3 residues short of the end of the CDR3; the missing end is completed from the germline J gene. V was clipped by 1 base and J by 6 bases; unmatched bases: 5. CDR3 length equals 14 residues.

On this clone itself: The read halts 3 residues ahead of the CDR3 end, with the missing end drawn from the germline J gene. V is TRBV19 and J is TRBJ2-1, with D perhaps TRBD2 (6 bases). Germline CDR1 reads LNHDA; CDR2 reads SQIVND (reference sequence). V was shortened by 4 bases and J by 1 base, with 11 bases between the two germline ends. The length of the CDR3 is 15 residues. The CDR3 reads CASSTSVRSYNEQFF. CDR3 bases read: TGTGCCAGTAGTACTAGCGTAAGGTCCTACAATGAG.

Comments on this clone: The CDR3 end lies 3 residues beyond the end of the read and is filled in from the germline J gene. This rearrangement joins TRBV11-3 to TRBJ2-1; 8 bases are a match to TRBD2. This CDR3 contains 15 residues. Germline V gene data show CDR1 as SGHNT and CDR2 as YENEEA. Germline trimming cut 5 bases from V and 5 bases from J; bases unmatched to any gene: 8. The sequenced part of the CDR3 DNA is TGTGCCAGCAGCACCCGGGGGGGAGGGAACAATGAG. Translating gives CASSTRGGGNNE. Given in full, the CDR3 is CASSTRGGGNNEQFF.

A word on this clone: The read stops 3 residues short of the end of the CDR3; the missing end is completed from the germline J gene. The chain is built from TRBV7-2 and TRBJ2-1; TRBD2 agrees at 9 bases. The CDR3 runs to 15 residues. The V gene end was trimmed by 4 bases and the J gene end by 7 bases; junction bases not matched to a gene: 8. Germline-derived CDR1 and CDR2 are SGHTA and FQGNSA. This CDR3 reads CASSWTSEFRNEQFF. The sequenced CDR3 bases are TGTGCCAGCAGCTGGACTAGCGAATTCAGGAATGAG.

The CDR3 loop reads CASSSFGTGSNEQFF. Partial CDR3 DNA: TGTGCCAGCTCCTCGTTTGGGACAGGGTCCAATGAG. This chain joins TRBV19 and TRBJ2-1, with 9 positions matching TRBD1. With the read ending 3 residues before the CDR3 end, the germline J gene is used to fill in that end. CDR3 length: 15 residues. Trimming took 9 bases from V and 6 from J; bases not matched to a gene: 12. Germline V gene sequence: CDR1 LNHDA, CDR2 SQIVND (reference sequence).

Regarding this clone: The read ends 3 residues shy of where the CDR3 ends; the end is completed using the germline J gene. The chain combines TRBV2 with TRBJ2-1; 11 nucleotides line up with TRBD2. CDR3 size: 14 residues. CDR1 is SNHLY, CDR2 FYNNEI, per germline. V was clipped by 2 bases and J by 8 bases; unmatched bases: 2. CDR3 protein: CASSELAGGHEQFF. Incomplete CDR3 DNA: TGTGCCAGCAGTGAACTAGCGGGAGGCCATGAG.

Turning to this clone: The read terminates 3 residues ahead of where the CDR3 ends, so the germline J gene completes it. The chain combines TRBV5-1 with TRBJ1-2; D is ambiguous. Germline-derived CDR1 and CDR2 are SGHRS and YFSETQ. The V gene lost 0 bases and the J gene lost 7 bases, with 13 bases spanning the gap. CDR3 length equals 14 residues. This CDR3 reads CASSLGADTGGYTF. The sequenced part of the CDR3 DNA is TGCGCCAGCAGCTTGGGGGCAGACACTGGTGGC.

About this clone: The CDR3 extends 3 residues past the end of the read, so its final part is completed from the germline J gene. The chain combines TRBV18 with TRBJ1-6; D is uncertain. The CDR3 is made up of 16 amino acids. Germline values: CDR1 KGHSH, CDR2 LQKENI. Trimming removed 5 bases at V and 0 bases at J, with 11 bases between. The DNA read from the CDR3 is TGTGCCAGCTCATCAACAAGAAGCTCCTATAATTCACCC. Translating it yields CASSSTRSSYNSP. The CDR3 in its entirety is CASSSTRSSYNSPLHF.

With regard to this clone: The read halts 3 residues ahead of the CDR3 end, with the missing end drawn from the germline J gene. This chain links TRBV11-2 with TRBJ2-2; the D is unclear. Trimming cost V 3 bases and J 4 bases, with 9 bases left between them. Germline CDR1 and CDR2: SGHAT and FQNNGV. This CDR3 has 14 amino acids. CDR3 DNA (partial): TGTGCCAGCAGCTTTAGCCGAGCCACCGGGGAG. Its protein is CASSFSRATGE. The whole CDR3 protein is CASSFSRATGELFF.

About this clone: The read ends 3 residues early relative to the CDR3; the germline J gene fills the gap. The chain links TRBV14 to TRBJ2-7; TRBD2 matches 13 bases. Germline V CDR1 and CDR2: SGHDN, FVKESK. After removal of 1 base from V and 3 bases from J, the junction contained 0 bases not matched to a gene. The CDR3 has 15 residues. The CDR3 DNA, read in part, is TGTGCCAGCAGCCAAGGGACTAGCGGGAGCTACGAG. Translating it yields CASSQGTSGSYE. The whole CDR3 sequence reads CASSQGTSGSYEQYF. Looking up the rest from reference TRBV14 and TRBJ2-7 gives the full variable domain: EAGVTQFPSHSVIEKGQTVTLRCDPISGHDNLYWYRRVMGKEIKFLLHFVKESKQDESGMPNNRFLAERTGGTYSTLKVQPAELEDSGVYFCASSQGTSGSYEQYFGPGTRLTVT.

As for this clone: The read finishes 3 residues shy of the CDR3 end, and the germline J gene is used to complete it. The chain joins TRBV7-8 to TRBJ1-1; 9 bases map to TRBD1. J was trimmed by 4 bases and V by 5 bases; bases with no gene match: 5. Germline V gives CDR1 SGHVS, CDR2 FQNEAQ. This CDR3 contains 14 residues. CDR3 DNA, as far as it was read: TGTGCCAGCAGCCCCGAGACAGGGGGCACTGAA. This gives the protein CASSPETGGTE. The whole CDR3 reads CASSPETGGTEAFF.

Comments on this clone: The read terminates 3 residues ahead of where the CDR3 ends, so the germline J gene completes it. V and J are TRBV4-2 and TRBJ1-2; no clear D. The ends were cut back, 5 bases at V and 0 bases at J, with 13 bases in the middle. From germline, CDR1 is LGHNA and CDR2 YNFKEQ. The CDR3 extends over 15 amino acids. The sequenced CDR3 bases are TGTGCCAGCAGCGGGCGTGACACCACTAACTATGGC. Residues: CASSGRDTTNYG. The CDR3 reads in full as CASSGRDTTNYGYTF.

A note on this clone: The read comes to an end 3 residues before the CDR3 does, leaving the germline J gene to fill in the end. The V call is TRBV29-1, the J call TRBJ2-1, with 9 bases fitting TRBD2. V was pared by 6 bases and J by 9 bases, with 12 bases of the junction left unmatched. Germline V gene lookup returns CDR1 SQVTM and CDR2 ANQGSEA. CDR3 size: 14 residues. CDR3 residues: CSVSPSGTLPEQFF. CDR3 DNA (partial): TGCAGCGTCTCTCCTAGCGGGACCCTCCCTGAG.

This clone is called medium-sized based on its frequency. The CDR3 end is not reached by the read, which stops 3 residues before it; the germline J gene fills it in. The chain uses TRBV11-2 and TRBJ2-1; weak D call: TRBD1 (6 bases). The CDR3 is made up of 13 amino acids. V dropped 7 bases and J dropped 4 bases, with 11 bases sitting between them. Per germline, CDR1 SGHAT and CDR2 FQNNGV. CDR3: CASTPGQYNEQFF. CDR3 bases read: TGTGCCAGCACCCCGGGACAATACAATGAG.

Note on this clone: The CDR3 end is not reached by the read, which stops 3 residues before it; the germline J gene fills it in. The J gene is TRBJ2-6, the V gene TRBV30; D unclear. The germline V and J ends were trimmed by 1 base and 4 bases, with 8 bases remaining between them. CDR1 GTSNPN and CDR2 SVGIG come from the germline V gene (reference sequence). The length of the CDR3 is 14 residues. The CDR3 spells CAWSALSGANVLTF. The DNA read from the CDR3 is TGTGCCTGGAGTGCCCTTTCCGGGGCCAACGTC.

Details on this clone: The read terminates 3 residues before the CDR3 end, so the remaining end is supplied by the germline J gene. The chain uses TRBV28 and TRBJ2-7; 8 nucleotides align to TRBD1. The CDR3 spans 16 residues. Trimming at V came to 5 bases and at J to 2 bases, leaving 11 bases not matched to a gene. Germline V CDR1 and CDR2: MDHEN, SYDVKM. The CDR3 DNA, read in part, is TGTGCCAGCAGTAGCACCGGACAGGGAAAACCCTACGAG. Amino acid sequence: CASSSTGQGKPYE. The whole CDR3 protein reads CASSSTGQGKPYEQYF.

For this clone: From the germline J gene comes the end of the CDR3, since the read stops 3 residues before it. The chain recombines TRBV2 with TRBJ1-1; D call uncertain. The CDR3 runs 13 residues. The V gene lost 3 bases and the J gene lost 4 bases, with 9 bases spanning the gap. The V gene's germline CDR1 is SNHLY and CDR2 FYNNEI. CDR3 DNA, as far as it was read: TGTGCCAGCAGTGACAGATCAGGCACTGAA. Translating it yields CASSDRSGTE. The full CDR3 sequence reads CASSDRSGTEAFF.

Concerning this clone itself: The sequenced fragment ends 3 residues before the CDR3 boundary, so the rest is inferred from the germline J gene. V usage is TRBV4-2 and J usage is TRBJ1-1; D is undetermined. Germline loops: CDR1 LGHNA, CDR2 YNFKEQ. V lost 1 base and J lost 0, with 9 bases in between. The CDR3 totals 15 residues. The CDR3: CASSQGGRMNTEAFF. Incomplete CDR3 DNA: TGTGCCAGCAGCCAAGGAGGCAGAATGAACACTGAA.

With regard to this clone: The CDR3 end is not reached by the read, which stops 3 residues before it; the germline J gene fills it in. The V and J genes are TRBV20-1 and TRBJ2-3, with 9 bases identical to TRBD2. The V gene's germline CDR1 is DFQATT and CDR2 SNEGSKA (reference sequence). Unmatched junction bases numbered 8, after V lost 6 bases and J lost 4 bases. The CDR3 consists of 14 residues. The CDR3 loop is CSAKVAGAADTQYF. The sequenced part of the CDR3 DNA is TGCAGTGCGAAAGTAGCGGGAGCAGCAGATACG.

Of note for this clone: The read falls 3 residues short of the CDR3 end, and the missing part is taken from the germline J gene. The chain couples TRBV7-9 to TRBJ1-3, with D unresolved. Between the trimmed V and J ends, which lost 1 base and 0 bases, there was a span of 4 bases. The CDR3 is 14 residues long. Germline-derived CDR1 and CDR2 are SEHNR and FQNEAQ (reference sequence). The CDR3 DNA, read in part, is TGTGCCAGCAGCTTAGGACTCTCTGGAAACACC. The encoded protein is CASSLGLSGNT. The CDR3 in full is CASSLGLSGNTIYF.

As regards this clone: The read falls 3 residues short of the CDR3 end, and the missing part is taken from the germline J gene. The chain employs TRBV2 and TRBJ1-2; D is ambiguous. From germline, CDR1 is SNHLY and CDR2 FYNNEI. The CDR3 runs 15 residues. The V and J ends lost 1 base and 4 bases respectively, with 13 bases between them. The CDR3 region is CASSEVSVSGYGYTF. The covered CDR3 bases are TGTGCCAGCAGTGAAGTATCGGTCTCTGGCTATGGC.

CDR3: CASSLGSQGREKLFF. Partial CDR3 DNA: TGTGCCAGCAGTTTGGGGTCACAGGGTCGGGAAAAA. The chain recombines TRBV28 with TRBJ1-4, with D possibly TRBD1 on 6 matching bases. The CDR3 is cut off 3 residues early in the read; its end comes from the germline J gene. V shed 3 bases and J shed 8 bases, with 16 bases lying between them. Germline assignment: CDR1 MDHEN and CDR2 SYDVKM. The CDR3 contains 15 residues.

On this clone itself: The read gets to within 3 residues of the CDR3 end, and the germline J gene fills in the rest. This chain connects TRBV7-8 to TRBJ2-1; TRBD2 agrees at 10 bases. J gave up 6 bases and V 4 bases, and 9 bases lay outside the gene matches. CDR1 is SGHVS and CDR2 is FQNEAQ in the germline V gene. The CDR3 consists of 16 residues. This CDR3 is CASSSRGLAIPNEQFF. Partial CDR3 DNA: TGTGCCAGCAGCTCTAGGGGACTAGCGATTCCCAATGAG.

As for this clone: The sequence runs out 3 residues before the end of the CDR3; the remainder is reconstructed from the germline J gene. The V and J genes are TRBV12-3 or TRBV12-4 and TRBJ2-1; 9 nucleotides align to TRBD2. CDR3 length: 13 residues. With 6 bases clipped from V and 9 bases from J, the junction kept 6 bases outside the gene matches. The DNA read from the CDR3 is TGTGCCAGCAGGAAGACTAGCGGAGTTGAG. Translation: CASRKTSGVE. The complete CDR3 reads CASRKTSGVEQFF.

Concerning this clone itself: The CDR3 end falls 3 residues outside the read, so it is completed with the germline J gene. The chain recombines TRBV19 with TRBJ1-5; 9 bases align to TRBD1. The CDR3 spans 14 residues. Germline V gene data show CDR1 as LNHDA and CDR2 as SQIVND (reference sequence). V gave up 8 bases and J gave up 2 bases; unmatched junction bases: 4. CDR3: CASGRDRGNQPQHF. The CDR3 DNA, read in part, is TGTGCCAGTGGCCGGGACAGGGGCAATCAGCCC. Filled out from reference TRBV19 and TRBJ1-5, the complete variable domain reads DGGITQSPKYLFRKEGQNVTLSCEQNLNHDAMYWYRQDPGQGLRLIYYSQIVNDFQKGDIAEGYSVSREKKESFPLTVTSAQKNPTAFYLCASGRDRGNQPQHFGDGTRLSIL.

The part of the CDR3 DNA that was read is TGTGCCAGCAGAACAGGGGGGTTAGGAGATACG. Translating gives CASRTGGLGDT. The whole CDR3 sequence reads CASRTGGLGDTQYF. The chain uses TRBV28 and TRBJ2-3; TRBD1 aligns across 8 bases. The observed sequence ends 3 residues before the CDR3 terminus, with the missing tail filled in from the germline J gene. The CDR3 is 14 residues long. The junction had 7 bases not matched to a gene; V was cut back by 6 bases and J by 5 bases. The V gene's germline CDR1 is MDHEN and CDR2 SYDVKM.

About this clone itself: The CDR3 extends 3 residues past the end of the read, so its final part is completed from the germline J gene. The chain uses TRBV28 and TRBJ1-3; 7 bases fit TRBD1. V was clipped by 4 bases and J by 0 bases; unmatched bases: 6. Germline CDR1 MDHEN, CDR2 SYDVKM. This CDR3 comprises 16 residues. CDR3 sequence: CASSSPGQNSGNTIYF. Partial CDR3 DNA: TGTGCCAGCAGTTCTCCGGGACAGAACTCTGGAAACACC.